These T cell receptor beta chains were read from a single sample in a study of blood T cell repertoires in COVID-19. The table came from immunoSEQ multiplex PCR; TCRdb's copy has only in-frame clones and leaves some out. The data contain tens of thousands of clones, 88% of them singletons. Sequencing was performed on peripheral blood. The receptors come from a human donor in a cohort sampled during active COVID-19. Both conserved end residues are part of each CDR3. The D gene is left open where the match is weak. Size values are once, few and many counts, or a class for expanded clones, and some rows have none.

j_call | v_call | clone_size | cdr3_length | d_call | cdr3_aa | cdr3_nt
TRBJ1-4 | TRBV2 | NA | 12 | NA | CASGQSNEKLFF | TGTGCCAGCGGACAGTCTAATGAAAAACTGTTTTTT
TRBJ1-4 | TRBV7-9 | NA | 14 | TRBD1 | CASSFPRGLEKLFF | TGTGCCAGCAGCTTTCCCAGGGGGCTTGAAAAACTGTTTTTT
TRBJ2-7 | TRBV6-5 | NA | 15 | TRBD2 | CASRAPGLPRGEQYF | TGTGCCAGCAGGGCCCCGGGACTACCACGAGGAGAGCAGTACTTC
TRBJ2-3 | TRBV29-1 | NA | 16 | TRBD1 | CSVEGPRDRGPDTQYF | TGCAGCGTTGAAGGCCCCCGGGACAGGGGGCCGGATACGCAGTATTTT
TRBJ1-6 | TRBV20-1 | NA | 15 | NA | CSASPQGGGNSPLHF | TGCAGTGCTAGTCCCCAGGGAGGAGGTAATTCACCCCTCCACTTT
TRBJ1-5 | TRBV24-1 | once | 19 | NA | CATSGEKAGPAYSNQPQHF | TGTGCCACCAGTGGCGAGAAGGCAGGCCCCGCTTATAGCAATCAGCCCCAGCATTTT
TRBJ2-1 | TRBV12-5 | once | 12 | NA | CASGFGFREQFF | TGTGCTAGTGGTTTCGGGTTTCGGGAGCAGTTCTTC
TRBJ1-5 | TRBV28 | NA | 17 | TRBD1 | CASSNRQGPISNQPQHF | TGTGCCAGCAGTAATCGACAGGGTCCTATTAGCAATCAGCCCCAGCATTTT
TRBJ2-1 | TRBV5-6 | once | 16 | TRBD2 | CASSLRTSGRTNEQFF | TGTGCCAGCAGCTTACGGACTAGCGGGAGGACGAATGAGCAGTTCTTC
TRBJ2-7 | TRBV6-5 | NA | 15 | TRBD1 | CASSYSGQGIHEQYF | TGTGCCAGCAGTTATTCCGGACAGGGTATCCACGAGCAGTACTTC
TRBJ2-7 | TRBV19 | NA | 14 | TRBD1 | CASSMSQGANEQYF | TGTGCCAGTAGTATGAGTCAGGGGGCTAACGAGCAGTACTTC
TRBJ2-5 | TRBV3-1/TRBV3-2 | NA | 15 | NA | CASSHGSVPGETQYF | TGTGCCAGCAGCCACGGGAGCGTGCCCGGGGAGACCCAGTACTTC
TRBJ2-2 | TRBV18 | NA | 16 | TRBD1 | CASSPDRGPNTGELFF | TGTGCCAGCTCACCGGACAGGGGGCCTAACACCGGGGAGCTGTTTTTT
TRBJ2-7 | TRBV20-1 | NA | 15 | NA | CSASSGQGGSYEQYF | TGCAGTGCTAGTTCCGGGCAGGGGGGCTCCTACGAGCAGTACTTC
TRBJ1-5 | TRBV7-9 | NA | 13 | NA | CASSLEGHQPQHF | TGTGCCAGCAGCTTAGAGGGGCATCAGCCCCAGCATTTT
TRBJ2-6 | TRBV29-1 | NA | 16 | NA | CSVLNDPSSGANVLTF | TGCAGCGTACTAAATGACCCGAGCTCTGGGGCCAACGTCCTGACTTTC
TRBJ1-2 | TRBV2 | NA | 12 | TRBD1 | CAKRGQGDGYTF | TGTGCCAAACGGGGACAGGGGGATGGCTACACCTTC
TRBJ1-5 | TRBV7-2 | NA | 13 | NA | CASSLEQNQPQHF | TGTGCCAGCAGCTTAGAACAGAATCAGCCCCAGCATTTT
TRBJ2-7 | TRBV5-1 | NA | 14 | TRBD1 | CASSMGQGAYEQYF | TGCGCCAGCAGCATGGGACAGGGGGCGTACGAGCAGTACTTC
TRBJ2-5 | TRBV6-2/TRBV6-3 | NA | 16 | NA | CASSYNSPGLQETQYF | TGTGCCAGCAGTTACAATAGCCCGGGACTCCAAGAGACCCAGTACTTC
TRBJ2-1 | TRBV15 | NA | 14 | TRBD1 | CATSSGQGGNEQFF | TGTGCCACCAGCAGTGGACAGGGGGGCAATGAGCAGTTCTTC
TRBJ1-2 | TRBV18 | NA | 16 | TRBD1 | CASSPPGQGFGYGYTF | TGTGCCAGCTCACCCCCGGGACAGGGTTTTGGATATGGCTACACCTTC
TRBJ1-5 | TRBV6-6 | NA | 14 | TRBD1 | CASTPGQVNQPQHF | TGTGCCAGCACCCCGGGACAGGTCAATCAGCCCCAGCATTTT
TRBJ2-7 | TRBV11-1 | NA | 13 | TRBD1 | CASKTGAGDEQYF | TGTGCCAGCAAAACAGGGGCAGGGGACGAGCAGTACTTC
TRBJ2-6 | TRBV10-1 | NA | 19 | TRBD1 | CASSPDRGRYHSGANVLTF | TGCGCCAGCAGCCCGGACAGGGGAAGGTACCACTCTGGGGCCAACGTCCTGACTTTC
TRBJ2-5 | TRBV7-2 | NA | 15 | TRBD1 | CASSFGFGQGETQYF | TGTGCCAGCAGCTTTGGGTTCGGACAGGGGGAGACCCAGTACTTC
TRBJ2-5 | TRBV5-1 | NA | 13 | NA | CASSSGPSETQYF | TGCGCCAGCAGTTCCGGGCCTAGCGAGACCCAGTACTTC
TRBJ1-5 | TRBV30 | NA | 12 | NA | CAWSVRGQPQHF | TGTGCCTGGAGTGTTAGGGGCCAGCCCCAGCATTTT
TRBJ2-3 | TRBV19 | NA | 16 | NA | CASRPQAETSTDTQYF | TGTGCCAGTAGGCCGCAAGCGGAGACGAGCACAGATACGCAGTATTTT
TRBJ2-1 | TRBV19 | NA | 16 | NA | CASSPRAQSSYNEQFF | TGTGCCAGTAGCCCCAGGGCCCAGAGCTCCTACAATGAGCAGTTCTTC
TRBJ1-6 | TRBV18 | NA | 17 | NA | CASSVNQGSSYNSPLHF | TGTGCCAGCTCAGTCAACCAGGGGAGCTCCTATAATTCACCCCTCCACTTT
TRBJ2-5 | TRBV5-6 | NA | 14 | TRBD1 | CASSPDRVGETQYF | TGTGCCAGCAGCCCAGACAGGGTAGGAGAGACCCAGTACTTC
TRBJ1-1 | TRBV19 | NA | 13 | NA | CASTTTVNTEAFF | TGTGCCAGTACCACCACAGTGAACACTGAAGCTTTCTTT
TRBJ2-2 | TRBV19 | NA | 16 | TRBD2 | CASSGASGSQTGELFF | TGTGCCAGTAGTGGGGCTAGCGGGAGTCAAACCGGGGAGCTGTTTTTT
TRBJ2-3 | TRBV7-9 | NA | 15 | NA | CASSLALRGTDTQYF | TGTGCCAGCAGCTTAGCGCTCAGGGGAACAGATACGCAGTATTTT
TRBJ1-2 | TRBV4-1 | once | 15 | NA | CASSQWGGPVWGYTF | TGCGCCAGCAGCCAATGGGGGGGGCCGGTTTGGGGCTACACCTTC
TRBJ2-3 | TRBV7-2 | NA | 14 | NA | CASSLEGLGVTQYF | TGTGCCAGCAGCTTAGAGGGACTTGGAGTTACGCAGTATTTT
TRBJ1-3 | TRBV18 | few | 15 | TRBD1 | CASSPGRQGGNTIYF | TGTGCCAGCTCACCGGGACGACAGGGTGGAAACACCATATATTTT
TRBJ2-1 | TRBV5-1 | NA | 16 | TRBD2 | CASSLVVAGGPGEQFF | TGCGCCAGCAGCTTGGTGGTAGCGGGAGGGCCTGGAGAGCAGTTCTTC
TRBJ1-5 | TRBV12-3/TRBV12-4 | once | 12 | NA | CASSFVNQPQHF | TGTGCCAGCAGTTTCGTAAATCAGCCCCAGCATTTT
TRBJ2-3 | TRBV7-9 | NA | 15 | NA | CASSLGLLGTDTQYF | TGTGCCAGCAGCTTGGGACTCCTGGGCACAGATACGCAGTATTTT
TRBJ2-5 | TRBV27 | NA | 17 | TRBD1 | CASSSGQGGLNSETQYF | TGTGCCAGCAGTTCAGGACAGGGGGGACTTAATTCGGAGACCCAGTACTTC
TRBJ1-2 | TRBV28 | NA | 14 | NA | CASSLQRGLNGYTF | TGTGCCAGCAGTTTACAACGGGGATTGAATGGCTACACCTTC
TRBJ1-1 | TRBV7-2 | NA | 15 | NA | CASSPWQGRRTEAFF | TGTGCCAGCAGCCCCTGGCAGGGGCGGAGGACTGAAGCTTTCTTT